The 28 T cell receptor beta chains presented below share a single source sample, sequenced in a study of PD-1 blockade in classical Hodgkin lymphoma. Time point: cycle 4 day 1 (C4D1), after less than seven weeks of nivolumab. Brentuximab vedotin exposure varied, and every patient relapsed after autologous stem cell transplantation. The method was immunoSEQ multiplex PCR; TCRdb's version includes in-frame clones alone and lacks a portion of them. The repertoire holds 45,000 or so clones, with around 80% as singletons. This specimen consisted of peripheral blood mononuclear cells (PBMCs), obtained before the fourth cycle of nivolumab. The receptors shown here come from a human donor with classical Hodgkin lymphoma.

As concerns this clone: The same CDR3 also results from other DNA sequences found in this sample. The chain's CDR3 is CASSSGGNTEAFF. DNA of the CDR3: TGTGCCAGCAGCTCAGGGGGAAACACTGAAGCTTTCTTT. The V gene is TRBV11-3, the J gene TRBJ1-1, with TRBD1 matching over 7 bases. Germline V CDR1 and CDR2: SGHNT, YENEEA. This CDR3 is 13 amino acids long. V shed 4 bases and J 2 bases; nucleotides not matched to a gene: 1. The entire variable domain, with the rest obtained from reference TRBV11-3 and TRBJ1-1, is as follows: EAGVVQSPRYKIIEKKQPVAFWCNPISGHNTLYWYLQNLGQGPELLIRYENEEAVDDSQLPKDRFSAERLKGVDSTLKIQPAELGDSAVYLCASSSGGNTEAFFGQGTRLTVV.

This clone was counted between two and nine times. The chain carries TRBV7-7 and TRBJ2-5; a possible D gene is TRBD1 (5 bases). V was trimmed by 1 base and J by 4 bases, leaving 13 bases between them. This CDR3 spans 15 amino acids. Germline V gene sequence: CDR1 SSHAT, CDR2 FNYEAQ (reference sequence). CDR3 residues: CASSLGLQGTETQYF. The CDR3 nucleotides read TGTGCCAGCAGCTTAGGTCTCCAGGGTACAGAGACCCAGTACTTC.

The rearrangement uses TRBV7-9 and TRBJ1-2; no clear D. The CDR3 length is 17 residues. Between the trimmed V and J ends, which lost 2 bases and 5 bases, there was a span of 21 bases. The germline CDR1 and CDR2 sequences are SEHNR and FQNEAQ (reference sequence). CDR3 sequence: CASSLSNPGPFLYGYTF. DNA of the CDR3: TGTGCCAGCAGCTTATCTAACCCTGGCCCATTTTTATATGGCTACACCTTC.

The chain couples TRBV5-3 to TRBJ2-7; D gene unclear. TRBV5-3 is designated an ORF whose function remains uncertain. V lost 4 bases, J lost 7 bases, and 15 bases lay in between. The CDR3 runs 13 residues. The CDR3 spells CARSPLDGKEQYF. For the CDR3, the DNA is TGTGCCAGAAGCCCCCTGGACGGAAAGGAGCAGTACTTC.

V gene TRBV7-2 combines with J gene TRBJ1-4; a weak D match, TRBD1 (6 bases). CDR1 and CDR2 from the germline V gene are SGHTA and FQGNSA. The CDR3 runs to 15 residues. V was cut by 5 bases and J by 6 bases, with 16 bases left in between. The CDR3 region is CASSRVLGAHEKLFF. The CDR3 bases are TGTGCCAGCAGCCGCGTTTTGGGGGCCCATGAAAAACTGTTTTTT.

The CDR3 is CASRQGWEPQHF. The CDR3 DNA is TGTGCCAGCAGACAGGGTTGGGAGCCCCAGCATTTT. V is TRBV2 and J is TRBJ1-5, with D possibly matching TRBD1 (6 bases). CDR1 is SNHLY and CDR2 is FYNNEI in the germline V gene. V dropped 6 bases and J dropped 8 bases, with 11 bases sitting between them. The CDR3 has 12 amino acids.

V gene TRBV5-1 combines with J gene TRBJ2-3; D ambiguous. Trimming shortened V by 0 bases and J by 0 bases, and 8 bases separated the two germline ends. Germline CDR1 reads SGHRS; CDR2 reads YFSETQ. This CDR3 is built from 15 residues. For the CDR3, the DNA is TGCGCCAGCAGCTTGGATGGTTTCAGCACAGATACGCAGTATTTT. This translates into CASSLDGFSTDTQYF. Based on the CDR3 plus reference TRBV5-1 and TRBJ2-3, the full variable domain is KAGVTQTPRYLIKTRGQQVTLSCSPISGHRSVSWYQQTPGQGLQFLFEYFSETQRNKGNFPGRFSGRQFSNSRSEMNVSTLELGDSALYLCASSLDGFSTDTQYFGPGTRLTVL.

The CDR3 DNA follows: TGTGCCAGCAGCGGGGACAGGGGAATGAACACTGAAGCTTTCTTT. It translates to CASSGDRGMNTEAFF. The chain is built from TRBV2 and TRBJ1-1, with 10 nucleotides matching TRBD1. The germline CDR1 and CDR2 sequences are SNHLY and FYNNEI. This CDR3 spans 15 amino acids. V trimming: 6 bases; J trimming: 0 bases; junction bases outside the gene matches: 4.

The J gene is TRBJ2-1, the V gene TRBV10-3, with 12 bases matching TRBD2. The CDR3 spans 15 residues. The V and J ends lost 2 bases and 7 bases, in that order; junction bases with no gene match: 3. Germline-derived CDR1 and CDR2 are ENHRY and SYGVKD. The CDR3 DNA sequence: TGTGCCATCAGTGAGCCTAGCGGGGGGGTAAATGAGCAGTTCTTC. Translating gives CAISEPSGGVNEQFF.

The rearrangement joins TRBV11-3 to TRBJ2-7; D is uncertain. V lost 0 bases and J 6 bases, leaving 15 bases between the germline ends. Germline values: CDR1 SGHNT, CDR2 YENEEA. The length of the CDR3 is 15 residues. The CDR3 DNA reads as TGTGCCAGCAGCTTAGAGGTCAGCGCGGCGAGCGAGCAGTACTTC. Protein: CASSLEVSAASEQYF.

The chain links TRBV6-1 to TRBJ1-4, with TRBD1 identical over 8 bases. This CDR3 is 14 amino acids long. Germline CDR1 and CDR2: MNHNS and SASEGT. The ends lost 8 bases at V and 7 bases at J; junction bases unmatched: 9. The CDR3: CASRPGTGIEKLFF. CDR3 sequence (DNA): TGTGCCAGCCGCCCCGGGACAGGCATTGAAAAACTGTTTTTT.

The rearrangement uses TRBV7-9 and TRBJ1-3; D not resolved. The V end lost 2 bases, the J end lost 0 bases, and 11 bases lay between the germline ends. The germline gives CDR1 SEHNR, CDR2 FQNEAQ (reference sequence). This CDR3 is 16 amino acids long. The CDR3: CASSLRNSHSGNTIYF. CDR3 nucleotides: TGTGCCAGCAGCTTAAGAAACAGTCACTCTGGAAACACCATATATTTT.

This clone was counted a few times. The CDR3 sequence is CASKQDYMGGYTF. The CDR3 DNA reads as TGTGCCAGCAAACAGGATTATATGGGAGGCTACACCTTC. The rearrangement uses TRBV6-5 and TRBJ1-2; D perhaps matches TRBD1 (5 bases). There are 13 residues in the CDR3. Germline V gives CDR1 MNHEY, CDR2 SVGAGI. Between the trimmed V and J ends, which lost 7 bases and 8 bases, there was a span of 17 bases.

The chain uses TRBV10-3 and TRBJ1-1; no definite D call. V was shortened by 4 bases and J by 1 base, with 7 bases between the two germline ends. There are 13 residues in the CDR3. Per germline, CDR1 ENHRY and CDR2 SYGVKD. The CDR3: CAISGNRNTEAFF. In DNA form, the CDR3 reads TGTGCCATCAGTGGAAATCGGAACACTGAAGCTTTCTTT.

The V and J genes are TRBV19 and TRBJ2-5, with D possibly matching TRBD2 (5 bases). V gave up 0 bases and J gave up 7 bases, with 12 bases separating them. Per germline, CDR1 LNHDA and CDR2 SQIVND (reference sequence). The CDR3 has 14 amino acids. In DNA form, the CDR3 reads TGTGCCAGTAGTATAGATGGAGGAGACGTGACCCAGTACTTC. It yields the protein CASSIDGGDVTQYF.

This sequence joins TRBV5-1 and TRBJ2-1; 11 nucleotides agree with TRBD2. V lost 5 bases to trimming and J lost 3 bases; unmatched junction nucleotides: 10. This CDR3 comprises 17 residues. CDR1 and CDR2 (germline): SGHRS, YFSETQ. The CDR3 reads CASRTGLAAVFYNEQFF. The CDR3 DNA sequence: TGCGCCAGCAGGACGGGACTAGCGGCCGTTTTCTACAATGAGCAGTTCTTC.

J is TRBJ2-3 and V is TRBV6-5; D gene uncertain. CDR1 and CDR2 from the germline V gene are MNHEY and SVGAGI. The CDR3 is 16 amino acids. V dropped 0 bases and J dropped 1 base, with 11 bases sitting between them. The CDR3 sequence: CASSYSTVRGTDTQYF. The CDR3 nucleotides read TGTGCCAGCAGTTACTCCACGGTCCGGGGCACAGATACGCAGTATTTT.

CDR3 in amino acids: CAISATTNPIGQPQHF. Here the CDR3 DNA reads TGTGCCATCAGTGCGACGACGAACCCCATCGGGCAGCCCCAGCATTTT. This chain joins TRBV10-3 and TRBJ1-5; D remains ambiguous. Germline V CDR1 and CDR2: ENHRY, SYGVKD. The CDR3 length is 16 residues. The germline V and J ends were trimmed by 4 bases and 7 bases, with 20 bases remaining between them.

This chain links TRBV10-3 with TRBJ1-3; D is unresolved. The V end lost 5 bases, the J end lost 1 base, and 9 bases lay between the germline ends. Germline CDR1 is ENHRY and CDR2 is SYGVKD. The CDR3 consists of 14 residues. The CDR3: CAISSTGSGNTIYF. CDR3 DNA sequence: TGTGCCATCAGTTCGACCGGATCTGGAAACACCATATATTTT.

The sample holds one count of this clone. The V gene is TRBV19, the J gene TRBJ2-3; 13 positions match TRBD2. V lost 9 bases and J lost 4; bases outside the gene matches: 4. From germline, CDR1 is LNHDA and CDR2 SQIVND (reference sequence). The CDR3 has 14 residues. The CDR3 reads CASRTSGGPDTQYF. CDR3 DNA sequence: TGTGCCAGCCGGACTAGCGGGGGTCCAGATACGCAGTATTTT.

This clone was seen just once. This chain uses TRBV30 with TRBJ1-2; no clear D gene. There are 13 residues in the CDR3. Germline V gives CDR1 GTSNPN, CDR2 SVGIG (reference sequence). The V and J ends lost 0 bases and 8 bases respectively, with 13 bases between them. The CDR3: CAWSVPPLRGYTF. The CDR3, as DNA: TGTGCCTGGAGTGTACCCCCATTGAGGGGCTACACCTTC.

V is TRBV27 and J is TRBJ2-3, with a possible D match to TRBD1 (6 bases). Germline V gene lookup returns CDR1 MNHEY and CDR2 SMNVEV (reference sequence). The CDR3 contains 14 residues. V gave up 6 bases and J gave up 1 base, with 11 bases separating them. CDR3 coding DNA: TGTGCCAGCAGACGGGACACCGGCACAGATACGCAGTATTTT. It is translated as CASRRDTGTDTQYF.

This chain joins TRBV18 and TRBJ1-2, with TRBD1 matching over 9 bases. CDR3 length: 14 residues. Germline trimming cut 0 bases from V and 4 bases from J; bases unmatched to any gene: 0. Looked up from germline, CDR1 is KGHSH and CDR2 is LQKENI. The CDR3 region has the DNA TGTGCCAGCTCACCACCGGGACAGGGCTATGGCTACACCTTC. It encodes CASSPPGQGYGYTF.

V and J are TRBV5-5 and TRBJ1-1, with D possibly matching TRBD1 (5 bases). The CDR3 is 15 amino acids. CDR1 SGHKS and CDR2 YYEKEE come from the germline V gene (reference sequence). Trimming shortened V by 3 bases and J by 4 bases, and 16 bases separated the two germline ends. Here the CDR3 DNA reads TGTGCCAGCAGCTGGACGGGACGGTGGGTCACTGAAGCTTTCTTT. It specifies CASSWTGRWVTEAFF.

This chain's CDR3 is CASSPPSSVGTGEAFF. The CDR3 region has the DNA TGTGCCAGCTCACCACCGTCAAGTGTAGGGACGGGTGAAGCTTTCTTT. V and J are TRBV18 and TRBJ1-1; tentatively, D is TRBD1 (5 bases). The CDR3 is 16 amino acids. Germline V lookup: CDR1 KGHSH, CDR2 LQKENI. V was cut by 0 bases and J by 7 bases, with 18 bases left in between.

The V call is TRBV7-2, the J call TRBJ1-5; weak D call: TRBD1 (5 bases). Trimming removed 1 base at V and 7 bases at J, with 14 bases between. The CDR3 sequence is 15 residues long. Germline V gene data show CDR1 as SGHTA and CDR2 as FQGNSA. CDR3 coding DNA: TGTGCCAGCAGCTTAGGGGGTCAGCGGGGCCAGCCCCAGCATTTT. As protein: CASSLGGQRGQPQHF.

The chain recombines TRBV5-4 with TRBJ1-6; 9 bases agree with TRBD1. Germline CDR1 and CDR2: SGHNT and YYREEE (reference sequence). Germline trimming cut 3 bases from V and 4 bases from J; bases unmatched to any gene: 5. The CDR3 is 16 residues long. The CDR3 reads CASSSGGTGYNSPLHF. DNA for the CDR3: TGTGCCAGCAGCTCGGGGGGGACAGGGTATAATTCACCCCTCCACTTT.

This chain joins TRBV27 and TRBJ1-1, with D tentatively TRBD1 (5 bases). Germline CDR1 MNHEY, CDR2 SMNVEV (reference sequence). Trimming removed 8 bases at V and 11 bases at J, with 24 bases between. CDR3 length equals 14 residues. The CDR3 DNA follows: TGTGCCAGCCATCCTGGGGACTCCCAGGTGTATGCTTTCTTT. Its protein product is CASHPGDSQVYAFF.